One sample yielded the 18 T cell receptor beta chains listed below, sequenced in a study of somatic mutations in cytotoxic T cells in rheumatoid arthritis. Profiled with immunoSEQ multiplex PCR; TCRdb holds only in-frame clones, not every one. The sample carries some 40,000 clones, 84% recorded once. The sample comprised CD8+ T cells sorted from blood. The source of these receptors is a man aged 40-49 years in good health.

The rearrangement joins TRBV15 to TRBJ2-5; 10 bases align to TRBD2. Trimming removed 0 bases from V and 1 base from J; junction bases left unmatched: 5. Germline V gives CDR1 LNHNV, CDR2 YYDKDF (reference sequence). The CDR3 runs to 17 residues. The CDR3 DNA reads as TGTGCCACCAGCAGAGATGAGTCTAGCGGGGGCCAAGAGACCCAGTACTTC. The encoded protein is CATSRDESSGGQETQYF.

This chain links TRBV7-8 with TRBJ2-1; D may be TRBD1 (5 bases). The CDR3 contains 14 residues. The V gene lost 3 bases and the J gene lost 0 bases, with 6 bases spanning the gap. CDR1 is SGHVS, CDR2 FQNEAQ, per germline. CDR3 protein: CASSLGPSYNEQFF. The CDR3 DNA is TGTGCCAGCAGCTTGGGGCCCTCCTACAATGAGCAGTTCTTC.

The rearrangement links TRBV4-1 to TRBJ1-2, with D possibly being TRBD1 (6 bases). V lost 0 bases, J lost 4 bases, and 9 bases lay in between. The CDR3 is 14 residues long. Germline CDR1 and CDR2: MGHRA and YSYEKL. The CDR3 sequence is CASSQDARGYGYTF. The CDR3 coding sequence is TGCGCCAGCAGCCAAGATGCCAGGGGCTATGGCTACACCTTC.

This chain connects TRBV11-2 to TRBJ1-1; D remains ambiguous. This CDR3 is 14 amino acids long. Trimming pared 1 base from V and 6 bases from J, leaving 12 bases between. Germline values: CDR1 SGHAT, CDR2 FQNNGV. CDR3 nucleotides: TGTGCCAGCAGCTTAGTGTGGGGTGGGGCTGAAGCTTTCTTT. This translates into CASSLVWGGAEAFF.

The chain joins TRBV7-6 to TRBJ2-7, with D perhaps given as TRBD1 or TRBD2 (5 bases each). The CDR3 runs to 13 residues. The V end was cut by 5 bases, the J end by 7 bases, with 15 bases between. Germline loops: CDR1 SGHVS, CDR2 FNYEAQ. The CDR3 sequence: CASSERLGVEQYF. The CDR3 nucleotides read TGTGCCAGCAGCGAGCGACTGGGGGTTGAGCAGTACTTC.

This chain uses TRBV27 with TRBJ2-7, with TRBD2 identical over 10 bases. J lost 4 bases, V lost 5 bases, and 5 bases had no gene match. CDR3 length: 14 residues. CDR1 is MNHEY, CDR2 SMNVEV, per germline (reference sequence). This CDR3 reads CASSPGLAVYEQYF. DNA of the CDR3: TGTGCCAGCAGTCCCGGACTAGCGGTTTACGAGCAGTACTTC.

The J gene is TRBJ2-5, the V gene TRBV7-9; 12 bases line up with TRBD2. V trimming: 5 bases; J trimming: 1 base; junction bases outside the gene matches: 8. The CDR3 is made up of 17 amino acids. The germline CDR1 and CDR2 sequences are SEHNR and FQNEAQ (reference sequence). The CDR3 bases are TGTGCCAGCAGCCGCAGCGGACTAGCGGGATTCCAAGAGACCCAGTACTTC. Residues: CASSRSGLAGFQETQYF.

The CDR3 is CASRPGQGYEQYF. The CDR3 coding sequence is TGTGCCAGCCGCCCGGGACAGGGTTACGAGCAGTACTTC. This chain links TRBV7-6 with TRBJ2-7, with TRBD1 identical over 9 bases. CDR3 length: 13 amino acids. CDR1 SGHVS and CDR2 FNYEAQ come from the germline V gene. J lost 4 bases, V lost 8 bases, and 6 bases had no gene match.

The chain employs TRBV7-2 and TRBJ2-7; no clear D. The V end was cut by 5 bases, the J end by 7 bases, with 12 bases between. Germline V gene lookup returns CDR1 SGHTA and CDR2 FQGNSA. The CDR3 runs to 12 residues. The CDR3 spells CASSLGFVEQYF. Written as DNA, the CDR3 is TGTGCCAGCAGCCTCGGGTTTGTTGAGCAGTACTTC.

This chain uses TRBV28 with TRBJ1-2; D remains unclear. V gave up 5 bases and J gave up 8 bases, with 24 bases separating them. The CDR3 length is 16 residues. Germline-derived CDR1 and CDR2 are MDHEN and SYDVKM. In DNA form, the CDR3 reads TGTGCCAGCAGTGCTCTATTGGCGGCAGAACGACGAGGCTACACCTTC. Protein sequence: CASSALLAAERRGYTF.

The chain is built from TRBV7-6 and TRBJ1-2, with D unresolved. V was cut by 4 bases and J by 7 bases, with 10 bases left in between. Germline lookup yields CDR1 SGHVS and CDR2 FNYEAQ. The CDR3 runs 12 residues. The CDR3 coding sequence is TGTGCCAGCAGCTCGGACTCCACTGGCTACACCTTC. Translating it yields CASSSDSTGYTF.

The genes are TRBV10-2 and TRBJ2-7; no definite D call. Germline CDR1 and CDR2: WSHSY and SAAADI. V was clipped by 8 bases and J by 0 bases, with 20 bases between them. The CDR3 has 16 amino acids. The CDR3 nucleotides read TGCGCCAGCTCGGATCCTAGACTCAGCAGCTCCTACGAGCAGTACTTC. This gives the protein CASSDPRLSSSYEQYF.

The chain links TRBV7-8 to TRBJ1-1, with D perhaps TRBD1 (5 bases). This CDR3 is 16 amino acids long. Germline-derived CDR1 and CDR2 are SGHVS and FQNEAQ. The V end lost 5 bases, the J end lost 1 base, and 17 bases lay between the germline ends. The CDR3 reads CASSHVVGVQNTEAFF. CDR3 coding DNA: TGTGCCAGCAGCCATGTCGTGGGGGTCCAGAACACTGAAGCTTTCTTT. The entire variable domain, with the rest obtained from reference TRBV7-8 and TRBJ1-1, is as follows: GAGVSQSPRYKVAKRGQDVALRCDPISGHVSLFWYQQALGQGPEFLTYFQNEAQLDKSGLPSDRFFAERPEGSVSTLKIQRTQQEDSAVYLCASSHVVGVQNTEAFFGQGTRLTVV.

The chain combines TRBV7-3 with TRBJ2-7, with 10 positions matching TRBD2. Germline CDR1 reads SGHTA; CDR2 reads FQGTGA. V dropped 2 bases and J dropped 1; count of bases not matched to a gene: 5. The CDR3 has 16 residues. The CDR3 coding sequence is TGTGCCAGCAGCTTAGGTCCTAGCGGGGGTTCCTACGAGCAGTACTTC. Its translation: CASSLGPSGGSYEQYF. Full variable domain (remainder filled in from reference TRBV7-3 and TRBJ2-7): GAGVSQTPSNKVTEKGKYVELRCDPISGHTALYWYRQSLGQGPEFLIYFQGTGAADDSGLPNDRFFAVRPEGSVSTLKIQRTERGDSAVYLCASSLGPSGGSYEQYFGPGTRLTVT.

The chain joins TRBV4-1 to TRBJ2-5; no reliable D call. This CDR3 has 15 amino acids. With 5 bases removed from V and 7 bases from J, the gap between germline ends came to 20 bases. The germline V gene has CDR1 MGHRA and CDR2 YSYEKL. The CDR3 spells CASSEINFGRLTQYF. CDR3 nucleotide sequence: TGCGCCAGCAGCGAAATCAACTTTGGGCGTTTGACCCAGTACTTC.

The chain joins TRBV7-6 to TRBJ1-2; D possibly corresponds to TRBD1 (6 bases). The germline CDR1 and CDR2 sequences are SGHVS and FNYEAQ. V shed 2 bases and J shed 2 bases, with 15 bases lying between them. The CDR3 covers 16 residues. The CDR3 nucleotides read TGTGCCAGCAGCTTACGTCCGGGGGCCCTCAACTATGGCTACACCTTC. It encodes CASSLRPGALNYGYTF.

The chain combines TRBV2 with TRBJ2-1, with D possibly being TRBD2 (7 bases). The CDR3 runs 17 residues. In germline, CDR1 is SNHLY, CDR2 FYNNEI. Trimming shortened V by 4 bases and J by 4 bases, and 20 bases separated the two germline ends. As DNA, the CDR3 is TGTGCCAGCAGTGGTTTTATGAGGGAGGGGACATACAATGAGCAGTTCTTC. This encodes CASSGFMREGTYNEQFF.

The rearrangement links TRBV7-9 to TRBJ1-2, with D tentatively TRBD1 (5 bases). Germline V gene data show CDR1 as SEHNR and CDR2 as FQNEAQ (reference sequence). The V end lost 5 bases, the J end lost 6 bases, and 13 bases lay between the germline ends. The CDR3 runs to 13 residues. The CDR3, as DNA: TGTGCCAGCAGCCCCAAGGGGCTCGATGGCTACACCTTC. Translating gives CASSPKGLDGYTF.